What follows are 29 T cell receptor beta chains derived from one specimen sequenced in a study of regulatory T cells in long-lasting Graves disease. Library construction for TCR beta used iRepertoire HTBI primers and Arm-PCR of CDR3 regions. Each CDR3 protein is one row after TCRdb ran MiXCR on the multiplex PCR reads. The sample lists about 450,000 distinct CDR3 sequences, 13% to 15% occurring once. This sample's time point: newly diagnosed GD, antithyroid drugs for less than 3 months. Scientists built the TCR library using RNA that was extracted from PBMCs. The same data also went into a second study, on T cells in Graves' hyperthyroidism and ophthalmopathy.

The input for sequencing was peripheral blood mononuclear cells (PBMCs), taken at new diagnosis, from a patient treated with antithyroid drugs. The receptor source for this set is a woman in her forties or fifties with Graves disease.

Points on this clonotype: Being one base from a much bigger clone, this may be a read error. It is likely a read error, because the conserved phenylalanine at the end of the CDR3 is missing. J is TRBJ2-3 and V is TRBV6-2 or TRBV6-3, with D perhaps given as TRBD1 or TRBD2 (6 bases each). Between the trimmed V and J ends, which lost 5 bases and 4 bases, there was a span of 16 bases. Germline CDR1 and CDR2: MNHEY and SVGEGT. This CDR3 spans 15 amino acids. The CDR3 DNA reads TGTGCCAGCAGTGAAGCGGGCAGGGGTGCAGATACGCAGTATTTG. Translating it yields CASSEAGRGADTQYL.

This clonotype appeared many times. The V gene is TRBV6-2 or TRBV6-3, the J gene TRBJ2-3; 10 bases are a match to TRBD2. The CDR3 has 18 amino acids. CDR1 is MNHEY and CDR2 is SVGEGT in the germline V gene. After removal of 0 bases from V and 3 bases from J, the junction contained 9 bases not matched to a gene. The DNA of the CDR3 is TGTGCCAGCAGTTACTCATCTAGCGGGAGAAGTAGGACAGATACGCAGTATTTT. Protein sequence: CASSYSSSGRSRTDTQYF.

Ten or more counts support this clonotype. The J gene is TRBJ1-1, the V gene TRBV11-2, with 7 bases that match TRBD1. Germline V lookup: CDR1 SGHAT, CDR2 FQNNGV. The V and J ends lost 5 bases and 1 base, in that order; junction bases with no gene match: 4. The CDR3 has 14 amino acids. The CDR3 is CASSTGQENTEAFF. The DNA for the CDR3 is TGTGCCAGCAGCACCGGACAGGAGAACACTGAAGCTTTCTTT.

This clonotype has a count of ten or more. This rearrangement joins TRBV28 to TRBJ1-1; no reliable D call. This CDR3 has 12 residues. Deletions cut 3 bases from V and 4 bases from J, with 6 bases between. Germline V CDR1 and CDR2: MDHEN, SYDVKM. CDR3: CASSFRSTEAFF. For the CDR3, the DNA is TGTGCCAGCAGTTTTCGGAGCACTGAAGCTTTCTTT.

The rearrangement joins TRBV7-2 to TRBJ2-5; 9 bases match TRBD2. The junction had 7 bases not matched to a gene; V was cut back by 5 bases and J by 0 bases. Germline-derived CDR1 and CDR2 are SGHTA and FQGNSA. The CDR3 runs to 16 residues. The CDR3 bases are TGTGCCAGCAGCCCACGACTAGCGGAAAACCAAGAGACCCAGTACTTC. Its translation is CASSPRLAENQETQYF.

The rearrangement links TRBV5-1 to TRBJ2-1; possibly TRBD1 for D (5 bases). The V gene lost 4 bases and the J gene lost 0 bases, with 14 bases spanning the gap. Germline lookup yields CDR1 SGHRS and CDR2 YFSETQ. This CDR3 has 16 residues. The CDR3 here is CASSPTGALSYNEQFF. CDR3 DNA sequence: TGCGCCAGCAGCCCAACAGGTGCACTCTCCTACAATGAGCAGTTCTTC.

This clonotype was detected a few times. The rearrangement joins TRBV28 to TRBJ2-7, with D perhaps being TRBD1 or TRBD2 (5 bases each). Germline CDR1 reads MDHEN; CDR2 reads SYDVKM. V was clipped by 11 bases and J by 4 bases, with 18 bases between them. CDR3 size: 13 residues. The CDR3, as DNA: TGTGCCTCAAAAGGGCAGGGCGGGTACGAGCAGTACTTC. It encodes CASKGQGGYEQYF.

This clonotype has just a few counts. The rearrangement joins TRBV14 to TRBJ2-7; 8 bases fit TRBD1. The CDR3 is 14 residues long. The V and J ends lost 3 bases and 3 bases, in that order; junction bases with no gene match: 4. The germline V gene encodes CDR1 SGHDN and CDR2 FVKESK. The CDR3 protein is CASSHSGTGYEQYF. CDR3 coding DNA: TGTGCCAGCAGCCATTCCGGGACAGGCTACGAGCAGTACTTC.

With regard to this clonotype: A clone one base away is much larger, so this may be a read error. The chain has TRBV10-3 and TRBJ2-1; 13 nucleotides agree with TRBD2. The V gene end was trimmed by 4 bases and the J gene end by 7 bases; junction bases not matched to a gene: 4. This CDR3 spans 15 amino acids. From germline, CDR1 is ENHRY and CDR2 SYGVKD. The CDR3 bases are TGTGCCATCAGTGGGACTAGCGGGAGTGTGAATGAGCAGTTCTTC. Translation gives CAISGTSGSVNEQFF.

The chain combines TRBV7-9 with TRBJ1-2; a weak D match, TRBD1 (5 bases). The CDR3 length is 15 residues. Germline values: CDR1 SEHNR, CDR2 FQNEAQ (reference sequence). V lost 1 base and J lost 5, with 14 bases in between. In DNA form, the CDR3 reads TGTGCCAGCAGCTTAGGCGGGACGCGCACTTATGGCTACACCTTC. It is translated as CASSLGGTRTYGYTF.

Ten or more counts support this clonotype. This sequence joins TRBV27 and TRBJ2-7; TRBD2 matches 8 bases. This CDR3 contains 14 residues. From germline, CDR1 is MNHEY and CDR2 SMNVEV (reference sequence). The J segment lost 7 bases and the V segment lost 3 bases, leaving 8 bases of the junction unmatched. CDR3 residues: CASSFERGTGEQYF. CDR3 in DNA: TGTGCCAGCAGTTTTGAGCGGGGGACGGGGGAGCAGTACTTC.

This clonotype occurred a few times. This is likely a read error, given that the CDR3 carries no conserved phenylalanine or tryptophan at its end. The rearrangement uses TRBV30 and TRBJ2-1; D is unresolved. V was clipped by 2 bases and J by 7 bases, with 6 bases between them. CDR1 GTSNPN and CDR2 SVGIG come from the germline V gene (reference sequence). The CDR3 contains 11 residues. The CDR3 reads CAWSRQNEQFS. CDR3 nucleotides: TGTGCCTGGAGTCGGCAGAATGAGCAGTTCTCC.

This clonotype has ten or more counts. The chain joins TRBV28 to TRBJ2-3; weak D call: TRBD2 (5 bases). The ends were cut back, 4 bases at V and 4 bases at J, with 30 bases in the middle. The CDR3 is 20 amino acids. CDR1 and CDR2 (germline): MDHEN, SYDVKM. In DNA form, the CDR3 reads TGTGCCAGCAGTTCATCCCGGCCACCGAAGGGTGCTGTCGGGGCAGATACGCAGTATTTT. It encodes CASSSSRPPKGAVGADTQYF.

This clonotype has ten or more counts. The rearrangement joins TRBV28 to TRBJ2-7, with 7 bases identical to TRBD2. CDR1 and CDR2 (germline): MDHEN, SYDVKM. V lost 5 bases and J lost 2; bases outside the gene matches: 9. The CDR3 spans 15 residues. In DNA, the CDR3 is TGTGCCAGCAGTCCGATTTCGAGCGGGACCTACGAGCAGTACTTC. It translates to CASSPISSGTYEQYF.

At least ten counts were recorded for this clonotype. The J gene is TRBJ2-7, the V gene TRBV28, with D hard to call. This CDR3 is built from 13 residues. Germline V CDR1 and CDR2: MDHEN, SYDVKM. V lost 3 bases to trimming and J lost 2 bases, with 8 bases between them. CDR3 sequence: CASSFGVTYEQYF. The CDR3 DNA reads as TGTGCCAGCAGTTTTGGGGTAACCTACGAGCAGTACTTC.

This clonotype was detected a few times. The gene calls are TRBV19 and TRBJ2-1; 10 bases fit TRBD2. V lost 3 bases, J lost 5 bases, and 13 bases stayed unmatched. The CDR3 consists of 18 residues. The germline V gene has CDR1 LNHDA and CDR2 SQIVND (reference sequence). DNA for the CDR3: TGTGCCAGTAGTATGGTCCTAGCGGGAGCGATGTTTCACAATGAGCAGTTCTTC. Translation: CASSMVLAGAMFHNEQFF.

V and J are TRBV5-1 and TRBJ2-7, with TRBD2 identical over 10 bases. The CDR3 loop spans 15 amino acids. V lost 2 bases, J lost 1 base, and 3 bases stayed unmatched. CDR1 SGHRS and CDR2 YFSETQ come from the germline V gene. CDR3 sequence: CASSFGLADSYEQYF. The CDR3, as DNA: TGCGCCAGCAGCTTCGGACTAGCGGATTCCTACGAGCAGTACTTC.

This clonotype was seen ten or more times. The rearrangement joins TRBV7-3 to TRBJ1-1; D gene unclear. Germline CDR1 and CDR2: SGHTA and FQGTGA. The CDR3 contains 13 residues. Trimming shortened V by 2 bases and J by 1 base, and 5 bases separated the two germline ends. In nucleotides, the CDR3 is TGTGCCAGCAGCTTATTGGGGAACACTGAAGCTTTCTTT. Protein: CASSLLGNTEAFF. Complete variable domain (other parts from reference TRBV7-3 and TRBJ1-1): GAGVSQTPSNKVTEKGKYVELRCDPISGHTALYWYRQSLGQGPEFLIYFQGTGAADDSGLPNDRFFAVRPEGSVSTLKIQRTERGDSAVYLCASSLLGNTEAFFGQGTRLTVV.

As for this clonotype: A single base separates this from a much larger clone, so it may be a read error. The genes are TRBV20-1 and TRBJ2-5; the match to TRBD2 covers 10 bases. V gave up 3 bases and J gave up 11 bases; unmatched junction bases: 12. Germline V CDR1 and CDR2: DFQATT, SNEGSKA (reference sequence). The length of the CDR3 is 14 residues. The CDR3 sequence: CSARSGRAFNEQYF. The CDR3 DNA follows: TGCAGTGCTAGGAGCGGGAGGGCTTTCAATGAGCAGTACTTC.

The genes are TRBV6-2 or TRBV6-3 and TRBJ1-4; D gene uncertain. V gave up 5 bases and J gave up 0 bases, with 10 bases separating them. The length of the CDR3 is 15 residues. Germline CDR1 reads MNHEY; CDR2 reads SVGEGT. CDR3 bases: TGTGCCAGCAGTGATACAGTGGCAACTAATGAAAAACTGTTTTTT. Translating gives CASSDTVATNEKLFF.

V is TRBV3-1 and J is TRBJ2-7, with D tentatively TRBD2 (6 bases). V lost 6 bases and J 2 bases, leaving 20 bases between the germline ends. This CDR3 has 16 residues. Germline lookup yields CDR1 LGHDT and CDR2 YNNKEL (reference sequence). The CDR3 sequence is CASSPWGDTYTYEQYF. DNA for the CDR3: TGTGCCAGCAGTCCCTGGGGGGATACGTACACCTACGAGCAGTACTTC.

This chain links TRBV18 with TRBJ1-2, with TRBD1 as a possible D gene (6 bases). The CDR3 totals 15 residues. Germline loops: CDR1 KGHSH, CDR2 LQKENI. Trimming stripped 4 bases from V and 2 bases from J, with 14 bases between. For the CDR3, the DNA is TGTGCCAGCTCACGAACGAGGGGGGCCAACTATGGCTACACCTTC. This sequence encodes CASSRTRGANYGYTF.

The DNA for the CDR3 is TGTGCCAGCAGTTACGGGACAGAGATCTATGGCTACACCTTC. As protein: CASSYGTEIYGYTF. The chain is built from TRBV6-4 and TRBJ1-2; 7 positions agree with TRBD1. V trimming: 5 bases; J trimming: 4 bases; junction bases outside the gene matches: 7. This CDR3 has 14 amino acids. CDR1 and CDR2 (germline): MRHNA, SNTAGT.

This clonotype was detected many times. The genes are TRBV5-5 and TRBJ2-1, with TRBD1 matching 9 bases. This CDR3 contains 14 residues. The germline CDR1 and CDR2 sequences are SGHKS and YYEKEE (reference sequence). Germline trimming cut 0 bases from V and 6 bases from J; bases unmatched to any gene: 1. DNA for the CDR3: TGTGCCAGCAGCTTGGGGACAGGGGCCAATGAGCAGTTCTTC. It specifies CASSLGTGANEQFF.

This clonotype came up many times. The chain carries TRBV28 and TRBJ2-1; no reliable D call. The V end lost 6 bases, the J end lost 3 bases, and 12 bases lay between the germline ends. This CDR3 comprises 14 residues. Germline-derived CDR1 and CDR2 are MDHEN and SYDVKM. In DNA, the CDR3 is TGTGCCAGCAGAAGAGTACCCAACTACAATGAGCAGTTCTTC. Residues: CASRRVPNYNEQFF.

This clonotype was detected many times. The chain uses TRBV12-3 or TRBV12-4 and TRBJ2-1; D might be TRBD1 or TRBD2, each matching 5 bases. This CDR3 contains 13 residues. The V end was cut by 5 bases, the J end by 6 bases, with 11 bases between. For the CDR3, the DNA is TGTGCCAGCAGTACGGGACGTCTCAATGAGCAGTTCTTC. Translating it yields CASSTGRLNEQFF.

This clonotype was seen a single time. The V and J genes are TRBV25-1 and TRBJ2-3; 8 bases are a match to TRBD2. The closer fit of TRBJ2-5 to the DNA end suggests the J call may be wrong. Germline assignment: CDR1 MGHDK and CDR2 SYGVNS. CDR3 size: 15 residues. As DNA, the CDR3 is TGTGCCAGCAGTGAATGGGCGGGAGGAGGAGAGACCCAGTACTTC. It yields the protein CASSEWAGGGETQYF.

This clonotype was counted ten times or more. The chain is built from TRBV5-1 and TRBJ2-3, with a weak D call TRBD2 (6 bases). The V and J ends lost 3 bases and 12 bases respectively, with 17 bases between them. Germline V gene lookup returns CDR1 SGHRS and CDR2 YFSETQ. The CDR3 spans 13 residues. The CDR3 region has the DNA TGCGCCAGCAGCTCGGCCGGGAGTCAATTACAGTATTTT. It is translated as CASSSAGSQLQYF.

This clonotype was seen at least ten times. The chain couples TRBV11-1 to TRBJ2-4; maybe TRBD2 (5 bases). The CDR3 is made up of 13 amino acids. Germline V CDR1 and CDR2: SGHAT, FQDESV (reference sequence). V lost 6 bases and J 6 bases, leaving 12 bases between the germline ends. In DNA, the CDR3 is TGTGCCAGCAGTCACCGCGCGGGAAACATTCAGTACTTC. Protein product: CASSHRAGNIQYF.